This T cell receptor beta chain was retrieved from a study of cytomegalovirus exposure and HLA in healthy donors (dated by TCRdb to the late 2010s). Context from the whole study: An earlier analysis of approximately 550 of the donors reported roughly 300 Gb of sequence data and 100 million to 130 million unique TCR beta sequences from about 200 million T cells. An early release covering about 600 HLA-typed donors comprised about 320 gigabases of sequencing data and approximately 85 million unique TCR sequences. Of the roughly 410 genotyped donors, more than 75% were placed in the genetic ancestry cluster associated with self-reported Caucasian donors. The study aimed to test whether signatures of past pathogen exposure could be identified by cataloging public T cell receptors. Using immunosequencing, the study profiled T cell repertoires from about 610 subjects and related those repertoires to cytomegalovirus serostatus. Besides the first cohort of 666 subjects, a separate validation cohort made up of 120 or so different subjects was used. The study combined high-throughput TCR immunosequencing, statistical association of individual TCRs with disease status, and machine learning to predict cytomegalovirus infection status. A later analysis re-examined previously published TCR beta repertoires from over 500 donors and added high-resolution HLA genotyping to investigate patterns of TCR occurrence. In the later analysis, no new phenotypic data were used to find candidate immune exposures; instead, reliance was placed on TCR beta sequences and their occurrence across donors. In an earlier analysis of 587 of the donors, high-throughput TCR beta sequencing was used to judge whether each TCR beta V gene segment behaved as functional or pseudogenic. Donor age, sex, ethnicity and CMV serostatus were compiled together with the repertoire data. Genome-wide SNP genotypes for about 65% of the roughly 700 donors were used in a later genetic analysis, which treated that subset as a discovery cohort. Every repertoire in the discovery cohort had been generated on one and the same sequencing platform. Both class I and class II loci were covered by HLA typing, at four-digit resolution. The number of donors typed differed by locus, with roughly 629-640 for A, B, C, DRB1 and DQB1, over 500 for DQA1, under 610 for DPA1, and some 470 for DPB1. A handful of DR-DQ haplotypes were handled as single units for association and clustering because linkage in the cohort was strong. On average, around 230,000 unique TCR beta nucleotide sequences were sequenced per donor among a few hundred genotyped donors of the cohort, with approximately 18% of those sequences being non-productive. Overall study outcomes, separate from this receptor: Some IMGT-functional V segments, including TRBV6-2 and TRBV6-3, could not be distinguished by the 87-base-pair reads and were therefore excluded. Because some donors lacked HLA typing at each locus, the association tests relied only on the typed subset. While some public TCRs were present in many individuals, most TCR sequences turned up only very rarely across donors. Linkage disequilibrium might explain the correlated functional status among segregating V segments, but an unknown experimental factor could not be ruled out. A cluster of highly shared sequence variants was judged likely to represent a technical artifact of the sequencing pipeline. CMV serostatus was the only immune exposure information available for the cohort. Strong co-occurrence of HLA alleles, especially DR and DQ, made assigning TCR associations to individual alleles difficult. The classifier was reported to diagnose cytomegalovirus status with high specificity and sensitivity in both the original cohort and the validation cohort. In a later analysis, most CMV-associated TCR beta chains were found to appear HLA-restricted, with HLA associations seemingly driven largely by CMV exposure. The authors suggested that the approach could potentially be generalized to other disease states and immunological phenotypes. The study listed 150 to 200 TCR beta chains as associated with cytomegalovirus. A further reported finding was that TCR beta sequences accurately predicted the HLA-A and HLA-B alleles for most subjects in the first cohort. This cohort had only TCR beta chains sequenced, and the lack of alpha or paired-chain data limited which features could be detected. In vitro tests confirmed that three of the cytomegalovirus-associated TCR beta chains recognize cytomegalovirus antigens. In a later genetic analysis, a missense DCLRE1C variant was associated with V-gene and J-gene trimming of TCR beta chains, and the association was replicated in an independent cohort. Roughly 15 rarely observed V segments, including chromosome 9 orphons, were excluded from the earlier analysis of some 590 of the donors because counts were too low. A later analysis found that HLA-associated TCR beta chains were more clonally expanded and had lower generation probabilities than equally common non-associated chains. According to a later analysis, parvovirus B19, influenza, CMV and Epstein-Barr virus appeared linked to several top co-occurrence clusters. A later genetic analysis reported fewer N-insertions in productive TCRs among donors in an Asian-associated ancestry cluster than the roughly 700-donor mean. A later analysis found that TCR association rates varied across HLA loci, with DRB1 alleles showing the most associated TCRs and HLA-C alleles the fewest. Roughly uniform sequencing depth across donors was assumed in presence/absence analyses, although this assumption may not hold. Specific HLA alleles were associated with 16,951 TCR beta sequences at a false discovery rate of 0.05 in a later analysis. In an earlier analysis of about 540 of the donors, most TCR beta V segments were observed in productive rearrangements about 87% or about 30% of the time, broadly matching IMGT annotations.

The germline V gene encodes CDR1 LNHDA and CDR2 SQIVND (reference sequence). Spanning cysteine to phenylalanine, the CDR3 consists of 12 amino acids. The kept DNA is CDR3 alone, 36 bases in frame from the first base. The junction carries 11 bases between V and J, which are trimmed by 3 bases and 9 bases respectively. Receptor amplification or capture employed the immunoSEQ multiplex PCR assay. The multiplex PCR relied on a mix of 60 forward primers for TCR Vbeta segments and 13 reverse primers for TCR Jbeta segments. A multiplex PCR assay on genomic DNA amplified the CDR3 region of rearranged TCR beta genes. Amplified TCR beta libraries were sequenced as 87-base-pair reads on the Illumina HiSeq System. Regarding the original processing steps: In a later analysis, about 80 million unique TCR beta chains were counted across the 650 to 750 repertoires, and roughly 11 million of these chains were shared by at least two donors. A nearest-neighbor algorithm error-corrected the raw reads and collapsed the reads into unique sequences, merging closely related sequences to remove PCR and sequencing errors. CDR3 sequences were aligned to IMGT reference sequences to assign V, D and J gene segments. For a sequence to be retained, a match of at least six nucleotides to both a V gene segment and a J gene segment was required. A rearrangement was called productive if the CDR3 had no stop codons and remained in frame with V and J, and every other rearrangement was called non-productive. CDR3 was defined according to IMGT convention as the region running from the second conserved V-encoded cysteine to the conserved J-encoded phenylalanine. In an earlier analysis of roughly 580 of the donors, sequences lacking an unambiguous match to a single V gene segment were excluded. In an earlier analysis of around 590 of the donors, a V segment was called functional when productive rearrangements were above 56.7%, and segregating when the standard deviation between donors exceeded 5%. A statistical classification framework was developed to diagnose cytomegalovirus status using the catalog of TCR beta chain sequences. V and J gene assignment, in a later analysis, came from comparing TCR nucleotide sequences with IMGT/GENE-DB human TR gene sequences. In a later analysis, CDR3 sequences and most-parsimonious VDJ recombination scenarios were assigned using the TCRdist pipeline. In a later analysis, each TCR beta chain was defined by its CDR3 amino acid sequence together with its V-gene family, and reads without a unique V-gene family were excluded. In a later analysis, some 600 highly shared, low-generation-probability nucleotide sequences were removed to address suspected cross-contamination and a sequencing artifact. A later analysis calculated a clonal expansion index for each public chain from normalized within-repertoire ranks of inferred template counts. In a later analysis, generation probabilities were computed using a VDJ recombination model fitted to out-of-frame rearrangements, and the results were checked against IGoR. In a later analysis, hypergeometric tests were used to score TCR-TCR, TCR-HLA and TCR-CMV co-occurrence, with a repertoire-size bias correction applied to TCR pairs. False discovery rates were estimated in a later analysis by permuting HLA or CMV assignments 20 times. A later analysis grouped co-occurring TCRs with DBSCAN, adding TCRdist sequence similarity when clustering within HLA-allele-positive subsets. Repertoires with fewer than 30,000 or more than 120,000 public chains were left out of co-occurrence clustering, as were a handful of repertoires with anomalous nucleotide sharing. The table was pulled from immuneACCESS by TCRdb, which kept in-frame rearrangements only. Such tables lose some clones; where checked, under half of the loss comes from unresolved V genes, and the rest has no known cause. V, J and clone size are those of that table, while D and trimming were read from the DNA. The sample data list 100,000 or so clones, and 76% of these were observed just once. The ten most abundant clones make up around 5% of the sample.

In total, fewer than 750 healthy bone marrow donors made up the cohort. At the time of sampling, every cohort member was nominally healthy, though immune exposures that went unrecorded were likely present. The donor was CMV seropositive and was included in the group of 250 to 350 seropositive cohort members. Each donor provided a peripheral blood sample, and peripheral blood mononuclear cells were used for TCR beta sequencing. The Qiagen DNeasy Blood Extraction Kit was used to extract genomic DNA from the blood cell samples. Comments on this clone: Its antigen remains undetermined. Base quality data are lacking; no much larger clone is found one base away.

The sequence was obtained from a man in his thirties or forties in good health and CMV-seropositive. This chain joins TRBV19 to TRBJ1-1, with no confidently assigned D gene. The sequenced sample consisted of PBMCs. CDR3 sequence: CASSIGAGKAFF. The DNA sequence reads TGTGCCAGTAGTATCGGTGCAGGTAAAGCTTTCTTT. With all but the CDR3 taken from the reference TRBV19 and TRBJ1-1 genes, the full variable domain is: DGGITQSPKYLFRKEGQNVTLSCEQNLNHDAMYWYRQDPGQGLRLIYYSQIVNDFQKGDIAEGYSVSREKKESFPLTVTSAQKNPTAFYLCASSIGAGKAFFGQGTRLTVV.